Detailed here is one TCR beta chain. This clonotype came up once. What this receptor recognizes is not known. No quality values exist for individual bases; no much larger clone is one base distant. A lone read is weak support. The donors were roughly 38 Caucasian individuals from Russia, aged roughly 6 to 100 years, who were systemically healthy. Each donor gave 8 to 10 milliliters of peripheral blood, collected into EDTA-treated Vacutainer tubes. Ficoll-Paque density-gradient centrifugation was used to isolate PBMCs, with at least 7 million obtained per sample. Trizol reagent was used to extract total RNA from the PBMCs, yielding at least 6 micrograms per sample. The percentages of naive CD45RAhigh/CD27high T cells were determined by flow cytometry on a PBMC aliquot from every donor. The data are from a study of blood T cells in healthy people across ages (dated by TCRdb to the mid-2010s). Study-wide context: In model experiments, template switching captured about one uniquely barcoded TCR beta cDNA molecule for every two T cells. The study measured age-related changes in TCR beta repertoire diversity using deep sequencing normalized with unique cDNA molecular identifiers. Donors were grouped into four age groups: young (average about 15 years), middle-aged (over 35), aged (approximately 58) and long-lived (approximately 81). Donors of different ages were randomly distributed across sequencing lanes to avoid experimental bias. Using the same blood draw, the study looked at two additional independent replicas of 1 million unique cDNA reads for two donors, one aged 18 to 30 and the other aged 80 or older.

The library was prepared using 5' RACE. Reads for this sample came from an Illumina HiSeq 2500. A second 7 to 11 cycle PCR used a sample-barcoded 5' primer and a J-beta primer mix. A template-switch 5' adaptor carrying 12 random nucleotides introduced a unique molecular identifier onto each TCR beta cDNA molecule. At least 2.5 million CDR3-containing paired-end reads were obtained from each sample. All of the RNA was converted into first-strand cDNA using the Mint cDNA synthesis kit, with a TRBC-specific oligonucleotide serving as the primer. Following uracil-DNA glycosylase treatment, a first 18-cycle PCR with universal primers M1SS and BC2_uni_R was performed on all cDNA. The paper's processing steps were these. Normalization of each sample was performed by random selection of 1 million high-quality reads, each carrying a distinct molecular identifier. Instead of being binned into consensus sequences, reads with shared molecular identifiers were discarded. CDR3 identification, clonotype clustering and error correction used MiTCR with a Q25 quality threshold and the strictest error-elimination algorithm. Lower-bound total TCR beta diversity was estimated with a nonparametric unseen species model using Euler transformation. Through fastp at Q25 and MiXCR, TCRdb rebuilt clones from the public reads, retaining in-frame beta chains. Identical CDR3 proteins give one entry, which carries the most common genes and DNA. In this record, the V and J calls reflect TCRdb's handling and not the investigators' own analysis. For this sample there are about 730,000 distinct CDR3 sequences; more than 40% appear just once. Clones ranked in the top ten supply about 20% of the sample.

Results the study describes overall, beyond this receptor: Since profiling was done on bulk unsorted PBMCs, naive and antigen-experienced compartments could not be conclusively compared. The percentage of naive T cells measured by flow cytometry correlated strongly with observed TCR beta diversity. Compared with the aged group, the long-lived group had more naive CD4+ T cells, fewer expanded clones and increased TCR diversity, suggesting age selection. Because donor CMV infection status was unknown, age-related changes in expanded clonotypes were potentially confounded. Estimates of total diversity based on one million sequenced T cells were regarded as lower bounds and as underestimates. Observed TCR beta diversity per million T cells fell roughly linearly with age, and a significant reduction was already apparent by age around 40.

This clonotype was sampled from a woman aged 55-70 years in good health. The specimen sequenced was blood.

The DNA sequence is TGTGCCAGCAGCTCGACAGGGGGCGTAATGAACACTGAAGCTTTCTTT. The resulting protein is CASSSTGGVMNTEAFF. The V gene is TRBV7-3 and the J gene is TRBJ1-1, with 10 middle bases fitting TRBD1. At the junction V is shortened by 4 bases and J by 0 bases; bases outside the gene matches: 5. From the cysteine through the phenylalanine, the CDR3 covers 16 amino acids. Only CDR3 DNA remains: 48 bases, in frame from the first base. For CDR1 and CDR2, the germline V gene lists SGHTA and FQGTGA. The reference TRBV7-3 and TRBJ1-1 proteins fill in what lies around the CDR3, so the full variable domain reads GAGVSQTPSNKVTEKGKYVELRCDPISGHTALYWYRQSLGQGPEFLIYFQGTGAADDSGLPNDRFFAVRPEGSVSTLKIQRTERGDSAVYLCASSSTGGVMNTEAFFGQGTRLTVV.